This is a list of T cell receptor beta chains from one sample in a study of blood T cell repertoires in COVID-19. Assay used: immunoSEQ multiplex PCR; TCRdb lists only in-frame clones, some missing. The sample consists of roughly 280,000 clones, around 90% of them appearing once. The sample consisted of peripheral blood. Receptors were obtained from a woman aged 50 to 65 who had recovered from COVID-19. Both conserved end residues are part of each CDR3. The D gene is left open where the match is weak. Rows give clone size only sometimes, using once, few, many, or a class for an expanded clone.

J | D | size | V | DNA | CDR3
TRBJ1-5 | . | . | TRBV29-1 | TGCAGCGTTGGTCATGGAGGGGACAATCAGCCCCAGCATTTT | CSVGHGGDNQPQHF
TRBJ1-2 | . | . | TRBV27 | TGTGCCAGCAGTTTGTGGAGAAACTATGGCTACACCTTC | CASSLWRNYGYTF
TRBJ1-2 | TRBD1 | once | TRBV6-6 | TGTGCCAGCAGTCCCGGGACAGGGGGCACGTATGATAGTGGCTACACCTTC | CASSPGTGGTYDSGYTF
TRBJ1-1 | . | . | TRBV7-3 | TGTGCCAGCAGCTTAGGGCCCGGGGACACTGAAGCTTTCTTT | CASSLGPGDTEAFF
TRBJ1-4 | . | . | TRBV7-9 | TGTGCCAGCAGCCTAACACAGCCAACTGATGAAAAACTGTTTTTT | CASSLTQPTDEKLFF
TRBJ1-1 | . | . | TRBV14 | TGTGCCAGCAGCCAGGGGGGGACCACTGAAGCTTTCTTT | CASSQGGTTEAFF
TRBJ2-7 | TRBD1 | . | TRBV9 | TGTGCCAGCAGCGTAGGGGACAGGGTCAAAGAGCAGTACTTC | CASSVGDRVKEQYF
TRBJ2-5 | TRBD1 | once | TRBV5-8 | TGTGCCAGCAGCCGGGACAGGGACGTTTCCGAGACCCAGTACTTC | CASSRDRDVSETQYF
TRBJ2-3 | TRBD1 | . | TRBV6-5 | TGTGCCAGCAGGTGGCAGGGGGCGCGTAAAGATACGCAGTATTTT | CASRWQGARKDTQYF
TRBJ2-3 | . | . | TRBV6-1 | TGTGCCAGCAGTGATGTCAGGGGGGCAAGCACAGATACGCAGTATTTT | CASSDVRGASTDTQYF
TRBJ2-3 | . | . | TRBV7-3 | TGTGCCAGCAGCCCGGACAGACTTAGCACAGATACGCAGTATTTT | CASSPDRLSTDTQYF
TRBJ2-1 | TRBD2 | few | TRBV10-3 | TGTGCCATCAGTGAGCTATCCTCGGCGGGGGGTAACAATGAGCAGTTCTTC | CAISELSSAGGNNEQFF
TRBJ2-3 | TRBD2 | . | TRBV7-2 | TGTGCCAGCAGCTTATCTAGCGGGCGCACAGATACGCAGTATTTT | CASSLSSGRTDTQYF
TRBJ2-7 | . | . | TRBV18 | TGTGCCAGCTCCAGGGATTCGGGCGAGCAGTACTTC | CASSRDSGEQYF
TRBJ2-1 | . | . | TRBV11-3 | TGTGCCAGCAGCGCGGGACTCATGAATGAGCAGTTCTTC | CASSAGLMNEQFF
TRBJ2-2 | . | . | TRBV3-1/TRBV3-2 | TGTGCCAGCAGCCAAGCGGGGAACACCGGGGAGCTGTTTTTT | CASSQAGNTGELFF
TRBJ1-6 | . | . | TRBV11-2 | TGTGCCAGCAGCTTAGATCGGGACGGGAGAGGGTCACCCCTCCACTTT | CASSLDRDGRGSPLHF
TRBJ1-1 | . | once | TRBV4-1 | TGCGCCAGCAGCCAAGTTCCGGGAGGGAGAACTGAAGCTTTCTTT | CASSQVPGGRTEAFF
TRBJ1-2 | TRBD1 | . | TRBV7-2 | TGTGCCAGCAGCCGCGGCCCAGGGGGCGTGCATGGCTACACCTTC | CASSRGPGGVHGYTF
TRBJ1-2 | . | . | TRBV5-6 | TGTGCCAGCAGCCCTGGTACGGGTTGGGCTAACTATGGCTACACCTTC | CASSPGTGWANYGYTF
TRBJ2-7 | . | . | TRBV7-2 | TGTGCCAGCAGTTCCGGCGAGGACGGGGGACGGTACTTC | CASSSGEDGGRYF
TRBJ1-1 | . | . | TRBV20-1 | TGCAGTGCCAGGGGCGACACTGAAGCTTTCTTT | CSARGDTEAFF
TRBJ1-2 | TRBD1 | . | TRBV7-9 | TGTGCCAGCAGCTTAGCGCAATCGAGACAGGGATCGATTGGCTATGGCTACACCTTC | CASSLAQSRQGSIGYGYTF
TRBJ2-2 | TRBD2 | . | TRBV18 | TGTGCCAGCTCACTGGGACTAGCGGGGACCGCCACCGGGGAGCTGTTTTTT | CASSLGLAGTATGELFF
TRBJ1-1 | . | . | TRBV3-1/TRBV3-2 | TGTGCCAGCAGCCCGACTAAGGACACTGAAGCTTTCTTT | CASSPTKDTEAFF
TRBJ2-5 | . | . | TRBV2 | TGTGCCAGCAGCGGACCGGGGAGCCAAGAGACCCAGTACTTC | CASSGPGSQETQYF
TRBJ1-1 | . | . | TRBV6-6 | TGTGCCAGCAGGGCTACAGGGCCAAGGGCATTCGAAGCTTTCTTT | CASRATGPRAFEAFF
TRBJ1-2 | . | . | TRBV19 | TGTGCCAGTAGTAATTTAGGGGCCCACTATGGCTACACCTTC | CASSNLGAHYGYTF
TRBJ2-7 | . | . | TRBV29-1 | TGCAGCGTTCACGGGTCCGGGTACGAGCAGTACTTC | CSVHGSGYEQYF
TRBJ2-5 | TRBD2 | . | TRBV5-4 | TGTGCCAGCAGTGAAGCAGGACTAGCGGGGGAGACCCAGTACTTC | CASSEAGLAGETQYF
TRBJ1-1 | . | . | TRBV7-9 | TGTGCCAGCAGCCCCCAGATCAGGGTGGGGGGGACTGAAGCTTTCTTT | CASSPQIRVGGTEAFF
TRBJ1-1 | . | . | TRBV2 | TGTGCCAGCAGTGAGGGCAGGGTAGGCACTGAAGCTTTCTTT | CASSEGRVGTEAFF
TRBJ1-4 | . | . | TRBV11-2 | TGTGCCAGCAGCGTGGGGGGGTCCTCTAATGAAAAACTGTTTTTT | CASSVGGSSNEKLFF
TRBJ2-1 | . | . | TRBV6-5 | TGTGCCAGCAGTTATCGGGGAAGAGACAATGAGCAGTTCTTC | CASSYRGRDNEQFF
TRBJ1-5 | . | . | TRBV19 | TGTGCCAGTAGTCCCACCAGGAATCAGCCCCAGCATTTT | CASSPTRNQPQHF
TRBJ1-2 | . | . | TRBV5-4 | TGTGCCAGCAGCTTGGACGGTCGTAACTATGGCTACACCTTC | CASSLDGRNYGYTF
TRBJ2-2 | TRBD1 | once | TRBV9 | TGTGCCAGCAGCGCCCAAGGACAGGGGATCACCGGGGAGCTGTTTTTT | CASSAQGQGITGELFF
TRBJ1-6 | . | . | TRBV5-1 | TGCGCCAGCAGTGAAGGACACCCCGCCGTGTATCCCCTCCACTTT | CASSEGHPAVYPLHF
TRBJ2-4 | . | once | TRBV7-2 | TGTGCCAGCAGCGACAGGACAGCCCTAGCCAAAAACATTCAGTACTTC | CASSDRTALAKNIQYF
TRBJ2-3 | TRBD1 | . | TRBV5-5 | TGTGCCAGCAGGAGACTAAAATCGGACAGGGTTGTCGCAGATACGCAGTATTTT | CASRRLKSDRVVADTQYF
TRBJ2-5 | TRBD1 | . | TRBV11-3 | TGTGCCAGCAGCTTACACAGGGGTCAAGAGACCCAGTACTTC | CASSLHRGQETQYF
TRBJ2-7 | . | . | TRBV6-6 | TGTGCCAGCAGCCTTACAGGGTTCGAGCAGTACTTC | CASSLTGFEQYF
TRBJ2-7 | . | . | TRBV11-1 | TGTGCCAGCAGCTTAGGAAGCGGCTCCTACGAGCAGTACTTC | CASSLGSGSYEQYF
TRBJ2-1 | TRBD2 | . | TRBV28 | TGTGCCAGCAGGGAGAGCGGGAGAGGGCGGAATGAGCAGTTCTTC | CASRESGRGRNEQFF
TRBJ1-2 | TRBD1 | once | TRBV20-1 | TGCAGTGCTAGTGGTAGGGGGCAAGATAACTATGGCTACACCTTC | CSASGRGQDNYGYTF
TRBJ2-2 | TRBD1 | . | TRBV19 | TGTGCCAGCACCCGGGACAGGGTCACCGGGGAGCTGTTTTTT | CASTRDRVTGELFF
TRBJ1-2 | TRBD1 | . | TRBV6-5 | TGTGCCACAACGGACAGGGGCTATGGCTACACCTTC | CATTDRGYGYTF
TRBJ2-3 | TRBD2 | . | TRBV7-3 | TGTGCCAGCAGCACAGGGGCTAGCGGGGGATCAGATACGCAGTATTTT | CASSTGASGGSDTQYF
TRBJ1-4 | . | . | TRBV4-1 | TGCGCCAGCAGCCAAGTCCCTCTTTTGGGGGCGGGAAAACTGTTTTTT | CASSQVPLLGAGKLFF
TRBJ1-2 | TRBD1 | . | TRBV6-6 | TGTGCCAGCACCATCGGACAGGGGGCTTTAGGCTATGGCTACACCTTC | CASTIGQGALGYGYTF
TRBJ2-3 | . | . | TRBV9 | TGTGCCAGCAGCGTATCTCCCGGGGGTTACACAGATACGCAGTATTTT | CASSVSPGGYTDTQYF
TRBJ2-1 | . | . | TRBV5-5 | TGTGCCAGCAGCTCCTTTAGCGGTACCTACAATGAGCAGTTCTTC | CASSSFSGTYNEQFF
TRBJ1-4 | TRBD1 | . | TRBV18 | TGTGCCAGCTCACCAAACTCAGGGGGCTTAGGTGAAAAACTGTTTTTT | CASSPNSGGLGEKLFF